This entry lists 2 T cell receptor beta chains sequenced from one sample in a study of T-cell memory formation after mild COVID-19. A single record per CDR3 protein comes from TCRdb applying MiXCR to the 5' RACE reads. The top ten clones hold more than 20% of a sample with under 300,000 distinct CDR3 sequences, 15% to 20% of them seen once. The material sequenced was PBMCs or a T cell subset sorted from them (not recorded which). All receptors come from a man aged 18 to 29 who had mild COVID-19 (a few samples of this study predate the infection). Cell type and time point are not known.

This clonotype was seen a handful of times. The rearrangement joins TRBV6-2 or TRBV6-3 to TRBJ1-5; D is unclear. The germline V and J ends were trimmed by 4 bases and 4 bases, with 11 bases remaining between them. The germline V gene encodes CDR1 MNHEY and CDR2 SVGEGT. The CDR3 consists of 14 residues. This CDR3 reads CASSSQGRNQPQHF. The DNA for the CDR3 is TGTGCCAGCAGTTCTCAAGGGAGGAATCAGCCCCAGCATTTT.

This clonotype was recorded many times. The chain couples TRBV4-1 to TRBJ1-1; D perhaps matches TRBD1 (5 bases). V was pared by 1 base and J by 1 base, with 19 bases between. This CDR3 comprises 18 residues. CDR1 MGHRA and CDR2 YSYEKL come from the germline V gene. The DNA for the CDR3 is TGCGCCAGCAGCCAAGGAGGGGCGAGCGGCCGCAAGAACACTGAAGCTTTCTTT. This codes for CASSQGGASGRKNTEAFF.